This T cell receptor beta chain was recorded in a study of blood T cells in healthy people across ages. The germline V gene has CDR1 MDHEN and CDR2 SYDVKM. There are 17 residues in the CDR3. The germline V and J ends were trimmed by 7 bases and 3 bases, with 24 bases remaining between them. A sample-barcoded 5' primer and a J-beta primer mix were used in a second PCR of roughly 7 to 11 cycles. TCRdb independently ran MiXCR on the 5' RACE reads; one entry per CDR3 protein. This table has some 940,000 distinct CDR3 sequences, under 35% appearing once. This same sample was also part of a study on T cells of mothers and their children.

Sequenced material: blood. J is TRBJ1-1 and V is TRBV28, with D possibly TRBD1 on 6 matching bases. The clonotype originates from a woman in her forties in good health. The CDR3 is CASTHDDPREGDTEAFF. CDR3 nucleotide sequence: TGTGCCAGCACCCACGACGACCCTCGAGAGGGGGACACTGAAGCTTTCTTT.